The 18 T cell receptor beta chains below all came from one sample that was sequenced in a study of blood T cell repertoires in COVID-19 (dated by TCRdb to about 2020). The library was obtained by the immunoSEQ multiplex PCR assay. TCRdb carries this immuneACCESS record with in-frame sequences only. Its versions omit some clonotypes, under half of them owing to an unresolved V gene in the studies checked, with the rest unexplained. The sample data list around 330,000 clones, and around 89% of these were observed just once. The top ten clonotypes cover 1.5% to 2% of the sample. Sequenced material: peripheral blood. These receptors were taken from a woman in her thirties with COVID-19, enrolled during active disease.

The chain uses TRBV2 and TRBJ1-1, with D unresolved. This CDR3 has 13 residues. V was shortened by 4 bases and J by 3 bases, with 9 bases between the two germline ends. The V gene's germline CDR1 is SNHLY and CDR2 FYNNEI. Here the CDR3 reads CASSVGDDTEAFF. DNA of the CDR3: TGTGCCAGCAGTGTGGGAGATGACACTGAAGCTTTCTTT.

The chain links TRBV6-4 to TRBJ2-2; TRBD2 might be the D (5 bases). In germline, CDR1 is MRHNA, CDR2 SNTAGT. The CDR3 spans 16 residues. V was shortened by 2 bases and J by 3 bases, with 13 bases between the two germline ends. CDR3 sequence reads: CASSDKREGYTGELFF. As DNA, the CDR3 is TGTGCCAGCAGTGACAAACGAGAGGGTTACACCGGGGAGCTGTTTTTT.

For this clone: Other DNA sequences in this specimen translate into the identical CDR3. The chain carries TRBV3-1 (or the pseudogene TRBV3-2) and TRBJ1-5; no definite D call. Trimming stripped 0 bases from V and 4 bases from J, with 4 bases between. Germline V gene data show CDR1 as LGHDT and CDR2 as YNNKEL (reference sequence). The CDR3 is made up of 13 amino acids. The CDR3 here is CASSQDINQPQHF. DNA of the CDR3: TGTGCCAGCAGCCAAGATATAAATCAGCCCCAGCATTTT.

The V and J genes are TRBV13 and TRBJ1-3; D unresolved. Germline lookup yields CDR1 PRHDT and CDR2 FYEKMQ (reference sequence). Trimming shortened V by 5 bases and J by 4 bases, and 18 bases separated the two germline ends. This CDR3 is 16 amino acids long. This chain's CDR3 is CASSLGESLPGNTIYF. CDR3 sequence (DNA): TGTGCCAGCAGCCTTGGTGAGAGCCTCCCGGGAAACACCATATATTTT.

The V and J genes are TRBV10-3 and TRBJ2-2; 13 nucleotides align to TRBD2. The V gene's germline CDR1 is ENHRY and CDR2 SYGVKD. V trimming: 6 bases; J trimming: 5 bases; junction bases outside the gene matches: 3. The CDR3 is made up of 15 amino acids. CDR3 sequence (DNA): TGTGCCATCAGCGGACTAGCGGGGGATACCGGGGAGCTGTTTTTT. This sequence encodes CAISGLAGDTGELFF.

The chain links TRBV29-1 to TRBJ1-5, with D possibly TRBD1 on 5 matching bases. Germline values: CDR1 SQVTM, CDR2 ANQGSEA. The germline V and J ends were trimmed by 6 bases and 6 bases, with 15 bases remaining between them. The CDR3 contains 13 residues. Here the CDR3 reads CSVSEGALQPQHF. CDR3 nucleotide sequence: TGCAGCGTCTCGGAAGGGGCCCTTCAGCCCCAGCATTTT.

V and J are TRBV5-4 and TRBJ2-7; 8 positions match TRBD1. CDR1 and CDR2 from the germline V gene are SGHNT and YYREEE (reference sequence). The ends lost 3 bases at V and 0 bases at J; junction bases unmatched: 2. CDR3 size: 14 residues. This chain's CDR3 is CASSWDRSSYEQYV. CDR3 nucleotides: TGTGCCAGCAGCTGGGACAGGAGCTCCTACGAGCAGTACGTC.

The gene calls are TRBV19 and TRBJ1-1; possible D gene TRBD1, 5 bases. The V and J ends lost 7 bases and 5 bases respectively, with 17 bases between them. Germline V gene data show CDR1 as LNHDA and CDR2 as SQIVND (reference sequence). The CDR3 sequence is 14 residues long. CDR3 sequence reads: CASTSQAPWTEAFF. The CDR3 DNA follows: TGTGCCAGTACGTCACAGGCTCCCTGGACTGAAGCTTTCTTT.

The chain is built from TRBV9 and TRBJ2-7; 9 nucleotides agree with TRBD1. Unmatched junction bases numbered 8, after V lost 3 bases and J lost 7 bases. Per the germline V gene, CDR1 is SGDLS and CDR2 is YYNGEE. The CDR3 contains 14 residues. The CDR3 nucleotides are TGTGCCAGCAGCGCTGGACAGGGGCCGGGGGAGCAGTACTTC. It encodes CASSAGQGPGEQYF.

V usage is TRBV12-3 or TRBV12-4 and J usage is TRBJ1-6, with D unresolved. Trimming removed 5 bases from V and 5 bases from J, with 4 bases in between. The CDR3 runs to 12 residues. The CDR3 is CASSANNSPLHF. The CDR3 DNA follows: TGTGCCAGCAGTGCTAATAATTCACCCCTCCACTTT.

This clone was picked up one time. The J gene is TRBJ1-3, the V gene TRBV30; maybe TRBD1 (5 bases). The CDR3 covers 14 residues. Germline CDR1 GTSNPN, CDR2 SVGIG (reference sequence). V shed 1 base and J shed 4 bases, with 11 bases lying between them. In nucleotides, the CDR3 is TGTGCCTGGAGTGCAGGGTCTGACGGAAACACCATATATTTT. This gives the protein CAWSAGSDGNTIYF. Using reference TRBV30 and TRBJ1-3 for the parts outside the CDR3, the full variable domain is SQTIHQWPATLVQPVGSPLSLECTVEGTSNPNLYWYRQAAGRGLQLLFYSVGIGQISSEVPQNLSASRPQDRQFILSSKKLLLSDSGFYLCAWSAGSDGNTIYFGEGSWLTVV.

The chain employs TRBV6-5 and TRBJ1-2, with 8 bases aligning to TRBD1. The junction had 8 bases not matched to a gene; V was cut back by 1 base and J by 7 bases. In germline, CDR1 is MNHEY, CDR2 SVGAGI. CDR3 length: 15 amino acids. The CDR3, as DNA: TGTGCCAGCAGTTACTTCGACAGGGGTCGTCTTGGCTACACCTTC. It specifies CASSYFDRGRLGYTF.

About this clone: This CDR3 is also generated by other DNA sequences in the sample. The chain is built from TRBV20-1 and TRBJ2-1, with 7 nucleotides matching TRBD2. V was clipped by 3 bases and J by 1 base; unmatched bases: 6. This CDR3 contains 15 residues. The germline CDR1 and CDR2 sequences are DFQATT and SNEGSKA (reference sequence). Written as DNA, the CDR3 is TGCAGTGCTAGTGAGGGGACTACATCCTACAATGAGCAGTTCTTC. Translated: CSASEGTTSYNEQFF.

The CDR3 spells CASSPQGGSADTQYF. DNA of the CDR3: TGTGCCAGCTCACCCCAAGGGGGCAGCGCAGATACGCAGTATTTT. The chain recombines TRBV18 with TRBJ2-3; 7 positions match TRBD1. V lost 3 bases, J lost 4 bases, and 7 bases stayed unmatched. This CDR3 has 15 residues. The V gene's germline CDR1 is KGHSH and CDR2 LQKENI.

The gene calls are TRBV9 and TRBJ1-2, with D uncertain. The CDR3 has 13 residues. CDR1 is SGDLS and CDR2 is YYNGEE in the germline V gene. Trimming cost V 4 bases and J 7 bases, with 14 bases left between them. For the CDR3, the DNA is TGTGCCAGCAGCCCAAACGTCGGGGTTGGCTACACCTTC. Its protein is CASSPNVGVGYTF.

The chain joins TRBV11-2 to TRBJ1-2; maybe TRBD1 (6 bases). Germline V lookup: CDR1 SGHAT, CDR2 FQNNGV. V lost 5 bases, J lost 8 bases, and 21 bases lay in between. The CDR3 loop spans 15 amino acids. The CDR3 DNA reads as TGTGCCAGCAGCGGACGGGGGGCCCCAACAGGGGGCTACACCTTC. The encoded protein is CASSGRGAPTGGYTF.

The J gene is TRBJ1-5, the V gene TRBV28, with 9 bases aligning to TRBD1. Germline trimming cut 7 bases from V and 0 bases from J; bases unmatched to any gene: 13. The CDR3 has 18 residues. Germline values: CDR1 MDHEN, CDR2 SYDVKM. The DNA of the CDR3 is TGTGCCAGCACCTCCGGGACAGGGCTCTATGTTAGCAATCAGCCCCAGCATTTT. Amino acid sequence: CASTSGTGLYVSNQPQHF.

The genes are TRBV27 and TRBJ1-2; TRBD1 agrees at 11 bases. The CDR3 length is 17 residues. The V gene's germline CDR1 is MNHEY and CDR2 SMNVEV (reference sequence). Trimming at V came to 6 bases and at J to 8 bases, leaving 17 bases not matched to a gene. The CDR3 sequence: CASSPGTGGFFGGGYTF. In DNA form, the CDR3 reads TGTGCCAGCAGCCCTGGGACAGGGGGATTTTTCGGTGGCGGCTACACCTTC.